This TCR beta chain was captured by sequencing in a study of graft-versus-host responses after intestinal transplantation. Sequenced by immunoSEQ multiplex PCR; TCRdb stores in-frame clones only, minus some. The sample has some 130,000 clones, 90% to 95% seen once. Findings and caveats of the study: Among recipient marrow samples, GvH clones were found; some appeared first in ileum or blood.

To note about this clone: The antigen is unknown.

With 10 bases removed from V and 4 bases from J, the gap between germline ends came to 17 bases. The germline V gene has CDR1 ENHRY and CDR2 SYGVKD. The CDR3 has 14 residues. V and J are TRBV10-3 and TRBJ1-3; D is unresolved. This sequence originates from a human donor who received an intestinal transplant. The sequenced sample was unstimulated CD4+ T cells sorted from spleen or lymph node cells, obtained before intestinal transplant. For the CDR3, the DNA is TGTGCCAGCTCCCAAGGACTCTTGGGAAACACCATATATTTT. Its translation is CASSQGLLGNTIYF.